What follows are 3 T cell receptor beta chains derived from one specimen sequenced in a study of response to subunit inactivated influenza vaccine. TCRdb re-called the RT-PCR reads with MiXCR, one entry per CDR3 protein. In the table there are about 540,000 distinct CDR3 sequences, under 25% of which are singletons. These data also featured in a second study, about T cells expressing NK-cell markers. This second study says: UMI-tagged 5'RACE template switching yielded the TCR beta cDNA.

The source material was CD4+ T cells sorted from PBMCs, sampled about 12 days after vaccination. These receptors all come from a man between 50 and 59 years old who received an inactivated influenza vaccine.

This clonotype has just a few counts. The gene calls are TRBV20-1 and TRBJ2-5, with 7 bases fitting TRBD2. Germline CDR1 DFQATT, CDR2 SNEGSKA (reference sequence). Trimming cost V 5 bases and J 1 base; bases outside gene matches: 7. The CDR3 runs to 14 residues. The CDR3 here is CSASRWGGQETQYF. CDR3 nucleotides: TGCAGTGCTTCCCGGTGGGGGGGCCAAGAGACCCAGTACTTC.

This clonotype was counted a few times. The rearrangement uses TRBV6-2 or TRBV6-3 and TRBJ2-1, with unresolved D. Germline V CDR1 and CDR2: MNHEY, SVGEGT. V dropped 3 bases and J dropped 4 bases, with 13 bases sitting between them. The CDR3 has 15 residues. CDR3 sequence reads: CASSYWSLLYNEQFF. In nucleotides, the CDR3 is TGTGCCAGCAGTTATTGGAGTCTCCTATACAATGAGCAGTTCTTC.

The V gene is TRBV7-9, the J gene TRBJ2-7, with TRBD1 matching over 7 bases. With 5 bases clipped from V and 3 bases from J, the junction kept 16 bases outside the gene matches. The CDR3 spans 17 residues. Germline CDR1 reads SEHNR; CDR2 reads FQNEAQ (reference sequence). The chain's CDR3 is CASSPPRDRIYIYEQYF. In DNA, the CDR3 is TGTGCCAGCAGCCCACCTCGGGACAGAATCTATATCTACGAGCAGTACTTC.